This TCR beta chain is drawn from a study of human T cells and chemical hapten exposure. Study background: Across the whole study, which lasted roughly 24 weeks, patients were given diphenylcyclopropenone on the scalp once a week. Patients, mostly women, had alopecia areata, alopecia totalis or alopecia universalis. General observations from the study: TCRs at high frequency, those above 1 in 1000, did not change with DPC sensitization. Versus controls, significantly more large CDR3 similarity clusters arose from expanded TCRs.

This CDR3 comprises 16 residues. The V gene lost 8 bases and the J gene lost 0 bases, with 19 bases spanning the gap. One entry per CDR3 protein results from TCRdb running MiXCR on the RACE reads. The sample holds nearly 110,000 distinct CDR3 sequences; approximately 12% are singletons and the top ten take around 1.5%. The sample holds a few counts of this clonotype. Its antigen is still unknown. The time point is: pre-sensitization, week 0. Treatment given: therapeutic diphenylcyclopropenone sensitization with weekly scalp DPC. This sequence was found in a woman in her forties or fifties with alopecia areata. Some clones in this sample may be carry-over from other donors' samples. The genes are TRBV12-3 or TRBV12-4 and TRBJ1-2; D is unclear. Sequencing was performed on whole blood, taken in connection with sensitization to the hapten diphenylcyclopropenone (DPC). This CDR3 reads CASRITAGETNYGYTF. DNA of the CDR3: TGTGCCAGCCGAATTACAGCAGGCGAAACTAACTATGGCTACACCTTC.